This T cell receptor beta chain is drawn from a study of spatial heterogeneity in lung cancer. The wider study: Within tumor regions, the number of TCR transcripts tracked closely with a T cell module score obtained from matched bulk RNA-seq. Each distinct TCR and UMI combination averaged more than ten appearances in raw reads.

This clonotype was counted ten times or more. Its antigen is not identified. TCRdb re-analysed the 5' RACE reads in MiXCR, keeping a single row per CDR3 protein. In the table there are 100,000 or so distinct CDR3 sequences, about 4.6% of which are singletons. Noted time point: sample taken at primary tumor resection. This CDR3 region has 12 residues. The junction had 3 bases not matched to a gene; V was cut back by 6 bases and J by 6 bases. In germline, CDR1 is MNHNS, CDR2 SASEGT. Study-wide results and caveats: For expanded intratumoral alpha and beta TCRs, counts tracked tumor mutation counts.

The source material was lung tumor tissue, sampled at surgery. The genes are TRBV6-1 and TRBJ2-7; 9 bases are a match to TRBD1. This clonotype originated in a male donor with early-stage non-small cell lung cancer. The CDR3 region has the DNA TGTGCCAGCAGGACAGGGGGTCGCGAGCAGTACTTC. As protein: CASRTGGREQYF.